The present T cell receptor (beta chain) was sequenced within a study of blood T cell repertoires in COVID-19. Among Cohort 3 donors, those recovered had two negative PCRs, clearance, or symptom resolution. Sequencing was performed with immunoSEQ multiplex PCR; in TCRdb, only in-frame clones are kept and a portion is missing. This table holds a few hundred thousand clones, more than 65% found once. Germline lookup yields CDR1 SGHDT and CDR2 YYEEEE. V lost 4 bases and J lost 5, with 13 bases in between. The CDR3 runs 14 residues. This sequence originates from a man in his fifties or sixties who had recovered from COVID-19. Sequenced: PBMCs or T cells enriched from blood (not recorded which). V and J are TRBV5-6 and TRBJ1-5, with D perhaps TRBD1 (5 bases). The CDR3: CASSVGGDHQPQHF. CDR3 bases: TGTGCCAGCAGCGTGGGGGGGGATCATCAGCCCCAGCATTTT.